These T cell receptor beta chains were read from a single sample in a study of cytomegalovirus exposure and HLA in healthy donors. Generated by immunoSEQ multiplex PCR, the TCRdb table keeps only in-frame clones and is missing some. Of 100,000 to 150,000 clones in the sample, about 91% are singletons; the top ten hold 1.5% to 2%. The material sequenced was PBMCs. The receptors were sampled from a man younger than 35 in good health and CMV-seronegative. CDR3s include the opening cysteine and the closing phenylalanine or tryptophan. Each record gives: clone size, D gene, J gene, V gene, CDR3 DNA, CDR3 protein. The D gene is left open where the match is weak. Only some rows state a clone size, as once, few, many or a class for expanded clones.

- - TRBJ2-3 TRBV27 TGTGCCAGCACCGCGTCAGATACGCAGTATTTT CASTASDTQYF
- TRBD1 TRBJ2-1 TRBV5-5 TGTGCCAGCAGCACGGACAGGGAGGTGGGTGAGCAGTTCTTC CASSTDREVGEQFF
- - TRBJ1-2 TRBV14 TGTGCCAGCAGCCTCGCCTACCCGACCGCCGGGGGGTATGGCTACACCTTC CASSLAYPTAGGYGYTF
- - TRBJ2-1 TRBV5-1 TGCGCCAGCAGCTTGCCGGGAGAGTGGAATGAGCAGTTCTTC CASSLPGEWNEQFF
- TRBD1 TRBJ1-1 TRBV6-6 TGTGCCAGCAGTTGGGACAGACTGAACACTGAAGCTTTCTTT CASSWDRLNTEAFF
once - TRBJ2-5 TRBV7-2 TGTGCCAGCAGCTTAGGGGCCGGTCGGGAGACCCAGTACTTC CASSLGAGRETQYF
- - TRBJ1-1 TRBV7-8 TGTGCCAGCAGCTCCCGCCGGGTCACTGAAGCTTTCTTT CASSSRRVTEAFF
- - TRBJ2-3 TRBV5-1 TGCGCCAGCAGCCAAGACACCGGCACAGATACGCAGTATTTT CASSQDTGTDTQYF
- TRBD1 TRBJ2-7 TRBV7-2 TGTGCCAGCAGCTGGACCGGGACAGGGACCGAGCAGTACTTC CASSWTGTGTEQYF
- - TRBJ2-5 TRBV7-7 TGTGCCAGCAGCTTAAAGGGGTTCCAAGAGACCCAGTACTTC CASSLKGFQETQYF
- - TRBJ1-5 TRBV7-2 TGTGCCAGCAGCTTAACTCGCGGCAATCAGCCCCAGCATTTT CASSLTRGNQPQHF
- - TRBJ1-3 TRBV6-1 TGTGCCAGCAGTGATGCAGGGGCTTTATCTGGAAACACCATATATTTT CASSDAGALSGNTIYF
- TRBD1 TRBJ1-2 TRBV5-1 TGCGCCAGCAGCTCGGGGGACAGGGGGATTGATGGCTACACCTTC CASSSGDRGIDGYTF
- - TRBJ1-1 TRBV28 TGTGCCAGCAGTTTACCCTCCCTGGGCAGGGAAAAGCCTGAAGCTTTCTTT CASSLPSLGREKPEAFF
- - TRBJ2-1 TRBV5-1 TGCGCCAGCCTTCCTCTGGCCGGGAGTACCTACAATGAGCAGTTCTTC CASLPLAGSTYNEQFF
- TRBD1 TRBJ1-2 TRBV5-8 TGTGCCAGCAGCCAGGCCACGACAGGGCCTAACTATGGCTACACCTTC CASSQATTGPNYGYTF
- TRBD1 TRBJ2-7 TRBV5-1 TGCGCCAGCAGCTCCGGGACAGTCTACGAGCAGTACTTC CASSSGTVYEQYF
- TRBD1 TRBJ1-5 TRBV28 TGTGCCAGCACCCTAGACAGGGGTCATGAGCCCCAGCATTTT CASTLDRGHEPQHF
once - TRBJ2-3 TRBV7-9 TGTGCCAGCAGCTTAAGTGGGAGTTACTCAGATACGCAGTATTTT CASSLSGSYSDTQYF
- TRBD1 TRBJ2-1 TRBV7-9 TGTGCCAGCAGCCCAACGGGGACAGGTTCCCCCGGAGAGTTACATGAGCAGTTCTTC CASSPTGTGSPGELHEQFF
- - TRBJ2-7 TRBV28 TGTGCCAGCAGTTTGGGCCAGTACGAGCAGTACTTC CASSLGQYEQYF
- - TRBJ2-1 TRBV6-1 TGTGCCAGCAGTCCAATGGGGCTGCCCTACAATGAGCAGTTCTTC CASSPMGLPYNEQFF
- - TRBJ1-5 TRBV19 TGTGCCAGTAGTACCAAAAAGGAGGGATATAGCAATCAGCCCCAGCATTTT CASSTKKEGYSNQPQHF
- - TRBJ2-1 TRBV23-1 TGCGCCAGCAGTCAATTAGCACTTCTTTTTATCAATGAGCAGTTCTTC CASSQLALLFINEQFF
- - TRBJ1-1 TRBV27 TGTGCCAGCAGTTTGGGGGCAGGGGACTACCCAATGAACACTGAAGCTTTCTTT CASSLGAGDYPMNTEAFF
- - TRBJ1-2 TRBV6-6 TGTGCCAGCAGTTCACATGGGACAAGCAACTATGGCTACACCTTC CASSSHGTSNYGYTF
- TRBD1 TRBJ1-2 TRBV7-2 TGTGCCAGCAGCAAGGGGACAGATATTTATGGCTACACCTTC CASSKGTDIYGYTF
- TRBD1 TRBJ2-2 TRBV11-2 TGTGCCAGCAGCTCTCGACAGGGGAACACCGGGGAGCTGTTTTTT CASSSRQGNTGELFF
- - TRBJ1-1 TRBV28 TGTGCCAGCAGTCCCCATCGTCAGGGGACTGAAGCTTTCTTT CASSPHRQGTEAFF
- TRBD1 TRBJ2-7 TRBV7-6 TGTGCCAGCAGCGCCCAAGACAGGGGCCATAACTACGAGCAGTACTTC CASSAQDRGHNYEQYF
- TRBD1 TRBJ2-5 TRBV28 TGTGCCAGCAGTTTAGCGGGACAGGGGGCCTCAGGGACCCAGTACTTC CASSLAGQGASGTQYF
- - TRBJ1-1 TRBV28 TGTGCCAGCAGACTTCGGGGGCGCGGGGGAGAAGCTTTCTTT CASRLRGRGGEAFF
- - TRBJ2-1 TRBV10-1 TGCGCCAGCAGTGATCGCGGGGAGCTGAACGATGAGCAGTTCTTC CASSDRGELNDEQFF
once - TRBJ2-1 TRBV7-9 TGTGCCAGCAGCCTGGACAGCTATAATGAGCAGTTCTTC CASSLDSYNEQFF
- TRBD1 TRBJ2-3 TRBV4-1 TGCGCCAGCAGCGATGAACCGGGACAGGGGTCAGATACGCAGTATTTT CASSDEPGQGSDTQYF
few - TRBJ1-5 TRBV29-1 TGCAGCGTTCCTAGGGTCGCCAGAGCCTCTTCGGGGAGCAATCAGCCCCAGCATTTT CSVPRVARASSGSNQPQHF
- TRBD1 TRBJ2-7 TRBV6-6 TGTGCCAGCAGCCATGGGACAGAGTTAACCTACGAGCAGTACTTC CASSHGTELTYEQYF
- TRBD1 TRBJ2-2 TRBV13 TGTGCCAGCAGCTTAGTACCCGGGACAGGGTATGGCACCGGGGAGCTGTTTTTT CASSLVPGTGYGTGELFF
- - TRBJ2-3 TRBV4-2 TGTGCCAGCAGCCAAGACGCTATAAGCACAGATACGCAGTATTTT CASSQDAISTDTQYF
once TRBD1 TRBJ2-1 TRBV4-3 TGCGCCAGCAGCCAAGACCGGGACAGGGCTCCCAATGAGCAGTTCTTC CASSQDRDRAPNEQFF
- TRBD1 TRBJ1-1 TRBV5-1 TGCGCCAGCAGCGCTCAACAGGGGATGAACACTGAAGCTTTCTTT CASSAQQGMNTEAFF